This TCR beta chain came from a study of blood T cell repertoires in COVID-19. Germline V lookup: CDR1 KGHSH, CDR2 LQKENI. V shed 6 bases, J shed 2 bases, and the junction held 7 bases outside the gene matches. CDR3 length: 14 amino acids. Libraries were prepared by immunoSEQ multiplex PCR; TCRdb keeps only in-frame clonotypes and omits some of them. The sample lists about 200,000 clones; 70% to 90% were seen once. What was sequenced was peripheral blood. This receptor was taken from a man aged 40-49 years with acute or convalescent COVID-19. This sequence joins TRBV18 and TRBJ2-7, with 7 bases aligning to TRBD1. CDR3 in DNA: TGTGCCAGCTCTCGAACCGGGACAGCCTACGAGCAGTACTTC. Translating it yields CASSRTGTAYEQYF.